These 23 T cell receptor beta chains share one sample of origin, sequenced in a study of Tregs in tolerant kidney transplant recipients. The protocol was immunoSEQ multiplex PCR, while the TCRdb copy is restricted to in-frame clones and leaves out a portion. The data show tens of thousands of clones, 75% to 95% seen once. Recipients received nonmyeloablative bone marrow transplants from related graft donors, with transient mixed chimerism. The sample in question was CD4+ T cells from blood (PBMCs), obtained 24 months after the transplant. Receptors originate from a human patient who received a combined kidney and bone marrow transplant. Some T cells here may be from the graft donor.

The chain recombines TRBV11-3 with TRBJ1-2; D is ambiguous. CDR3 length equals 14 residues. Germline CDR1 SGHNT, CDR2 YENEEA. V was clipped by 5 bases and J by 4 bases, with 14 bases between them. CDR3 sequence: CASSPSTVFYGYTF. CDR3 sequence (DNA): TGTGCCAGCAGCCCCTCCACAGTTTTCTATGGCTACACCTTC. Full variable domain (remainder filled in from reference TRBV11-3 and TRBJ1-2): EAGVVQSPRYKIIEKKQPVAFWCNPISGHNTLYWYLQNLGQGPELLIRYENEEAVDDSQLPKDRFSAERLKGVDSTLKIQPAELGDSAVYLCASSPSTVFYGYTFGSGTRLTVV.

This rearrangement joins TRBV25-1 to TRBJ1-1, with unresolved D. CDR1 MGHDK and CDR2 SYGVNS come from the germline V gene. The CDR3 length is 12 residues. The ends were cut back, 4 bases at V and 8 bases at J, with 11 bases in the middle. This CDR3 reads CASSGVFGEAFF. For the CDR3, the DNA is TGTGCCAGCAGTGGGGTTTTCGGGGAAGCTTTCTTT. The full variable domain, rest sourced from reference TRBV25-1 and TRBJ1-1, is EADIYQTPRYLVIGTGKKITLECSQTMGHDKMYWYQQDPGMELHLIHYSYGVNSTEKGDLSSESTVSRIRTEHFPLTLESARPSHTSQYLCASSGVFGEAFFGQGTRLTVV.

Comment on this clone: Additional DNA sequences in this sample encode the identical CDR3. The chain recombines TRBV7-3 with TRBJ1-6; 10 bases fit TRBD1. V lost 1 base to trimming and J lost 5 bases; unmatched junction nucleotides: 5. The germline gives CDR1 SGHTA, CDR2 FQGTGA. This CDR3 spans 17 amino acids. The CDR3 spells CASSLRKGQGDNSPLHF. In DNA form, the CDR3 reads TGTGCCAGCAGCTTAAGGAAAGGACAGGGGGATAATTCACCCCTCCACTTT.

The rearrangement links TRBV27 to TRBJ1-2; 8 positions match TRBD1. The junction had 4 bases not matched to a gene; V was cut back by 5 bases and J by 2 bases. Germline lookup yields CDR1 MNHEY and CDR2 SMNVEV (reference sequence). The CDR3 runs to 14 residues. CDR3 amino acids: CASSPRDRNYGYTF. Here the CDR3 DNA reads TGTGCCAGCAGTCCCCGGGACAGGAACTATGGCTACACCTTC.

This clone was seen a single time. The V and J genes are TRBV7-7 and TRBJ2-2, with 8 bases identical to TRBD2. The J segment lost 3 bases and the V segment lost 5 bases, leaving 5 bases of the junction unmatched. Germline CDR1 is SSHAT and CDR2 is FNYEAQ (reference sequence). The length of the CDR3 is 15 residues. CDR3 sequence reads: CASSISGGDTGELFF. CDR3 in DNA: TGTGCCAGCAGCATAAGCGGGGGTGACACCGGGGAGCTGTTTTTT.

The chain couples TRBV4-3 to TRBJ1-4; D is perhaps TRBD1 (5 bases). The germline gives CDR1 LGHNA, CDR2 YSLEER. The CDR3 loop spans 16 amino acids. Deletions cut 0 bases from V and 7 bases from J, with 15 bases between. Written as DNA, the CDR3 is TGCGCCAGCAGCCAAGATATGGTAGGGGCCGTTGAAAAACTGTTTTTT. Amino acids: CASSQDMVGAVEKLFF.

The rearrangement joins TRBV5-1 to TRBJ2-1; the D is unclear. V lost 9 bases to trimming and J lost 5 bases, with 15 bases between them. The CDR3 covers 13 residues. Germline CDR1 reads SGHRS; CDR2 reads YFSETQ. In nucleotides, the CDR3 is TGCGCCACCCGGATGAGCAGGAACAATGAGCAGTTCTTC. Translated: CATRMSRNNEQFF.

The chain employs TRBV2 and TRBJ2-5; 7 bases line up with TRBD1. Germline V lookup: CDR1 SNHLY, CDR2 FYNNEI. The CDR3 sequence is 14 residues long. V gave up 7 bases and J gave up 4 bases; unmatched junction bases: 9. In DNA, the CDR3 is TGTGCCAGCAACTACAGGGGAGTAGGAGAGACCCAGTACTTC. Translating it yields CASNYRGVGETQYF.

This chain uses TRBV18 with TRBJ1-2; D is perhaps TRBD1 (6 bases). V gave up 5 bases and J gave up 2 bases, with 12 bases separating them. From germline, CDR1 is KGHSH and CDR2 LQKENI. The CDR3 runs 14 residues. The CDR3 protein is CASSYTGTNYGYTF. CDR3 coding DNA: TGTGCCAGCTCATACACAGGGACCAACTATGGCTACACCTTC.

CDR3 nucleotide sequence: TGTGCCAGCAGTTTCCGGGGGGCGATAAATAATCCCTACGAGCAGTACTTC. It translates to CASSFRGAINNPYEQYF. The chain uses TRBV27 and TRBJ2-7; D is perhaps TRBD2 (7 bases). This CDR3 is built from 17 residues. The V and J ends lost 3 bases and 2 bases respectively, with 20 bases between them. Germline V lookup: CDR1 MNHEY, CDR2 SMNVEV (reference sequence).

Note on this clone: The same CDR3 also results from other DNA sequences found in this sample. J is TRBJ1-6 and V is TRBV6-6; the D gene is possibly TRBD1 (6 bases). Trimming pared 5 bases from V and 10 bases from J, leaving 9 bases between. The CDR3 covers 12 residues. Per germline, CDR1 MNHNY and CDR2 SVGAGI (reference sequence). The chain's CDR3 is CASSRQDSPLHF. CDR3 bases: TGTGCCAGCAGTAGACAGGACTCACCCCTCCACTTT.

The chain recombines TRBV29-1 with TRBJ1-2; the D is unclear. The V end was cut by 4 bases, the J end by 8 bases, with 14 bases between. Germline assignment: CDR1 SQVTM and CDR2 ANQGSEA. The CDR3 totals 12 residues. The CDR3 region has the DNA TGCAGCGTTGCAGCTCTGAGGGAGGGCTACACCTTC. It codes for CSVAALREGYTF. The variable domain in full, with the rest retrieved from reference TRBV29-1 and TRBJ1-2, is SAVISQKPSRDICQRGTSLTIQCQVDSQVTMMFWYRQQPGQSLTLIATANQGSEATYESGFVIDKFPISRPNLTFSTLTVSNMSPEDSSIYLCSVAALREGYTFGSGTRLTVV.

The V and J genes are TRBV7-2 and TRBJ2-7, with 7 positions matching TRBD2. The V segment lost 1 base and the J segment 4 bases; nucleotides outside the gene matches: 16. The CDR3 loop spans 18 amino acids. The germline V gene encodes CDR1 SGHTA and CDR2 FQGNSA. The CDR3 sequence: CASSLEGWSWLAEYEQYF. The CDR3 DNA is TGTGCCAGCAGCTTAGAAGGGTGGTCATGGCTAGCGGAGTACGAGCAGTACTTC.

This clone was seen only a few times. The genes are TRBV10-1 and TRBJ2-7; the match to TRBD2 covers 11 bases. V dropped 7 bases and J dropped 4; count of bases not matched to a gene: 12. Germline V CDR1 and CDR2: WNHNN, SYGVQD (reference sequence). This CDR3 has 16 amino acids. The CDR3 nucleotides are TGCGCCAGCACTCAGATTAGCGGGAGGGCCTGGTACGAGCAGTACTTC. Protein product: CASTQISGRAWYEQYF.

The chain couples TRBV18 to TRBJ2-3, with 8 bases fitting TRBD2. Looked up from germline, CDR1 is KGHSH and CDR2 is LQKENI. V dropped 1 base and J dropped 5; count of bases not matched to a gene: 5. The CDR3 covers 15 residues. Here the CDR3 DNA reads TGTGCCAGCTCACCACTCTGGAGCGGGGGAGATACGCAGTATTTT. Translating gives CASSPLWSGGDTQYF.

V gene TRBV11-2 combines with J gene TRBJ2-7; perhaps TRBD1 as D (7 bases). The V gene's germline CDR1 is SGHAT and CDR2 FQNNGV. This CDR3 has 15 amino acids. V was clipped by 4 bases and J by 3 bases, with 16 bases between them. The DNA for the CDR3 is TGTGCCAGCAGCTATCCTCGACAGGGACTCTACGAGCAGTACTTC. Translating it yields CASSYPRQGLYEQYF.

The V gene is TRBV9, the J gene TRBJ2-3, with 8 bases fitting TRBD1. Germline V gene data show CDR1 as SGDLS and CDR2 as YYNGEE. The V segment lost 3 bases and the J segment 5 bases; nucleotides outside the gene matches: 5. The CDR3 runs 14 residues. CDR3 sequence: CASSARQGRDTQYF. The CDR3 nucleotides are TGTGCCAGCAGCGCTCGACAGGGGCGAGATACGCAGTATTTT.

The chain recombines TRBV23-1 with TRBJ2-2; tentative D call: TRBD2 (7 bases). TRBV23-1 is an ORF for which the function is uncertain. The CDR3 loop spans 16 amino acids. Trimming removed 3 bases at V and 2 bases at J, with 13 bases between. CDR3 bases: TGCGCCAGCAGTCATCTCGCGGGGGCCAACACCGGGGAGCTGTTTTTT. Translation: CASSHLAGANTGELFF.

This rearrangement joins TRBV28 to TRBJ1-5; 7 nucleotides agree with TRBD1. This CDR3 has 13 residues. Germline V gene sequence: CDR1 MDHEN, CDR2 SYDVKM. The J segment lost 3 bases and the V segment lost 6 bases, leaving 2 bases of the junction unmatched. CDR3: CASRGQVNQPQHF. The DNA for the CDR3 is TGTGCCAGCAGAGGACAGGTCAATCAGCCCCAGCATTTT.

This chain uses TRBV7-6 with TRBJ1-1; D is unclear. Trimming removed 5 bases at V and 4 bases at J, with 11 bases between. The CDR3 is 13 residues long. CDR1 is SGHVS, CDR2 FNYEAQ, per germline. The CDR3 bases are TGTGCCAGCAGCCGTAGTCGAGGCACTGAAGCTTTCTTT. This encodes CASSRSRGTEAFF.

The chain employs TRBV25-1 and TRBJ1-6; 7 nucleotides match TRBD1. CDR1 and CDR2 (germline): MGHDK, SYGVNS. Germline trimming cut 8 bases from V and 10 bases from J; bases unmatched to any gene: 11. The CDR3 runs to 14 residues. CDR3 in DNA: TGTGCCAGCTCAGTCGGGACAGCTTTGTCACCCCTCCACTTT. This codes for CASSVGTALSPLHF.

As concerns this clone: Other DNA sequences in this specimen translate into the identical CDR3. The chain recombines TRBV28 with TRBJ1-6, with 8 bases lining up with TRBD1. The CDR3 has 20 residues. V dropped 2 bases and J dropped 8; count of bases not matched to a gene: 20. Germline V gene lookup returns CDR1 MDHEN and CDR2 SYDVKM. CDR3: CASSLPTPGGAMSWDSPLHF. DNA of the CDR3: TGTGCCAGCAGTTTACCAACCCCAGGGGGCGCGATGTCTTGGGATTCACCCCTCCACTTT.

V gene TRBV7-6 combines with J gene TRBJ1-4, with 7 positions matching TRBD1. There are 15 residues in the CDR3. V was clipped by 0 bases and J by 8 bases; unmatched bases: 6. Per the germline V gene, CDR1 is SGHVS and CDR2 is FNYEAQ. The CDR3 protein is CASSLAPARGEKLFF. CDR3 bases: TGTGCCAGCAGCTTAGCTCCTGCCAGGGGGGAAAAACTGTTTTTT.